This T cell receptor beta chain was captured by sequencing in a study of post-analysis software for immune sequencing data. This clonotype was picked up a small number of times. Antigen specificity is unknown. Findings and limits, study-wide: Patients had higher frequencies than controls of about five TRBV segments, including TRBV5-6, TRBV5-1 and TRBV20-1.

Unique molecular identifiers tagged the TCR beta cDNA libraries. In TCRdb, the PCR reads were re-called with MiXCR into one record per CDR3 protein. The table shows roughly 620,000 distinct CDR3 sequences, with roughly 45% occurring only once. Trimming pared 1 base from V and 1 base from J, leaving 14 bases between. There are 16 residues in the CDR3. Looked up from germline, CDR1 is SGHRS and CDR2 is YFSETQ. This rearrangement joins TRBV5-1 to TRBJ2-5, with D uncertain. Input material: blood. The source of this sequence is a girl between 5 and 17 years old with multiple sclerosis. The CDR3 DNA sequence: TGCGCCAGCAGCTTGAGACGGGCTCCGACCCAAGAGACCCAGTACTTC. This codes for CASSLRRAPTQETQYF.